One and the same sample provided the 9 T cell receptor beta chains below, sequenced in a study of T cells in localized non-small cell lung cancer. Assay: immunoSEQ multiplex PCR; the TCRdb copy retains only in-frame clones and omits some. Found here are tens of thousands of clones, around 89% of them singletons; the top ten hold 20% to 25%. The sequencing here drew on peripheral blood, taken before any cancer treatment. These receptors originate from a woman aged 40-70 years with stage I squamous cell lung carcinoma.

CDR3 loop: CASRFGTEAFF. The DNA of the CDR3 is TGTGCCAGCAGGTTCGGCACTGAAGCTTTCTTT. V and J are TRBV2 and TRBJ1-1; D remains ambiguous. V dropped 6 bases and J dropped 4 bases, with 6 bases sitting between them. The CDR3 has 11 amino acids. CDR1 and CDR2 (germline): SNHLY, FYNNEI.

The chain uses TRBV11-3 and TRBJ2-7; TRBD1 matches 8 bases. With 5 bases clipped from V and 0 bases from J, the junction kept 3 bases outside the gene matches. Per germline, CDR1 SGHNT and CDR2 YENEEA. This CDR3 region has 14 residues. The CDR3 DNA reads as TGTGCCAGCAGCATAGGACAGGGCTCCTACGAGCAGTACTTC. This sequence encodes CASSIGQGSYEQYF.

The chain combines TRBV6-5 with TRBJ2-3; D ambiguous. This CDR3 has 14 residues. Germline CDR1 reads MNHEY; CDR2 reads SVGAGI. V dropped 4 bases and J dropped 2 bases, with 10 bases sitting between them. The CDR3: CASSLLGHTDTQYF. CDR3 sequence (DNA): TGTGCCAGCAGTTTATTGGGCCACACAGATACGCAGTATTTT.

This clone has a handful of counts. The chain uses TRBV7-9 and TRBJ1-1, with D maybe TRBD1 (6 bases). This CDR3 is built from 13 residues. Germline-derived CDR1 and CDR2 are SEHNR and FQNEAQ (reference sequence). Trimming removed 5 bases from V and 5 bases from J, with 12 bases in between. The CDR3 loop is CASSQGQGTEAFF. Here the CDR3 DNA reads TGTGCCAGCAGCCAGGGTCAGGGGACTGAAGCTTTCTTT.

The chain joins TRBV7-6 to TRBJ2-3; 7 bases line up with TRBD2. V was clipped by 2 bases and J by 0 bases; unmatched bases: 2. This CDR3 comprises 15 residues. Germline V gene sequence: CDR1 SGHVS, CDR2 FNYEAQ. The CDR3 DNA follows: TGTGCCAGCAGCTTACTGCGGGGGAGCACAGATACGCAGTATTTT. This translates into CASSLLRGSTDTQYF.

The V gene is TRBV7-2, the J gene TRBJ2-3, with 11 bases fitting TRBD2. This CDR3 has 15 amino acids. Germline V gene sequence: CDR1 SGHTA, CDR2 FQGNSA. V was pared by 5 bases and J by 4 bases, with 5 bases of the junction left unmatched. For the CDR3, the DNA is TGTGCCAGCAGCGCACTAGCGGGGGCCCCAGATACGCAGTATTTT. This codes for CASSALAGAPDTQYF.

The rearrangement joins TRBV5-4 to TRBJ2-1; 7 positions agree with TRBD2. This CDR3 is built from 14 residues. V trimming: 3 bases; J trimming: 3 bases; junction bases outside the gene matches: 3. Germline CDR1 and CDR2: SGHNT and YYREEE (reference sequence). CDR3 sequence reads: CASSWGGDYNEQFF. In DNA, the CDR3 is TGTGCCAGCAGCTGGGGGGGGGACTACAATGAGCAGTTCTTC. The variable domain in full, with the rest retrieved from reference TRBV5-4 and TRBJ2-1, is ETGVTQSPTHLIKTRGQQVTLRCSSQSGHNTVSWYQQALGQGPQFIFQYYREEENGRGNFPPRFSGLQFPNYSSELNVNALELDDSALYLCASSWGGDYNEQFFGPGTRLTVL.

V gene TRBV19 combines with J gene TRBJ2-3; tentatively, D is TRBD1 or TRBD2 (5 bases each). Per the germline V gene, CDR1 is LNHDA and CDR2 is SQIVND (reference sequence). The CDR3 length is 15 residues. V was shortened by 4 bases and J by 5 bases, with 16 bases between the two germline ends. Here the CDR3 reads CASSTGIRVVDTQYF. The CDR3 bases are TGTGCCAGTAGTACCGGGATCAGGGTGGTAGATACGCAGTATTTT.

This chain connects TRBV2 to TRBJ1-6, with 7 positions matching TRBD1. The CDR3 loop spans 13 amino acids. CDR1 SNHLY and CDR2 FYNNEI come from the germline V gene. The ends lost 9 bases at V and 8 bases at J; junction bases unmatched: 7. The CDR3 protein is CASGRDSDSPLHF. The CDR3 bases are TGTGCCAGTGGGAGGGACAGCGATTCACCCCTCCACTTT.